The 14 T cell receptor beta chains reported below all come from one sample, sequenced in a study of regulatory T cells in long-lasting Graves disease. Time point denoted: persistent/refractory GD, antithyroid drugs over 5 years with positive TRAb. Following extraction of RNA from PBMCs, that RNA was used to make the TCR library. Researchers made TCR beta libraries by using iRepertoire HTBI primers and running Arm-PCR on CDR3 regions. TCRdb recomputed calls from the multiplex PCR reads with MiXCR, one row per CDR3 protein. Here the sample spans about 450,000 distinct CDR3 sequences, about 25% being singletons. The input for sequencing was peripheral blood mononuclear cells (PBMCs), taken when the disease was refractory, from a patient treated with antithyroid drugs. These TCRs come from a female donor with Graves disease.

This clonotype turned up a few times. This chain joins TRBV5-1 and TRBJ1-6; TRBD1 might be the D (6 bases). This CDR3 is 15 amino acids long. The ends were cut back, 0 bases at V and 4 bases at J, with 8 bases in the middle. In germline, CDR1 is SGHRS, CDR2 YFSETQ. The CDR3 loop reads CASSLDGQYNSPLHF. For the CDR3, the DNA is TGCGCCAGCAGCTTGGATGGACAGTATAATTCACCCCTCCACTTT.

The chain is built from TRBV28 and TRBJ2-7, with 9 bases identical to TRBD1. Germline loops: CDR1 MDHEN, CDR2 SYDVKM. Germline trimming cut 5 bases from V and 0 bases from J; bases unmatched to any gene: 8. This CDR3 spans 16 amino acids. This CDR3 is CASSPWTGASSYEQYF. CDR3 in DNA: TGTGCCAGCAGTCCGTGGACAGGGGCAAGCTCCTACGAGCAGTACTTC.

This clonotype appeared many times. The chain is built from TRBV28 and TRBJ1-2; D is unresolved. The V end was cut by 5 bases, the J end by 0 bases, with 13 bases between. The germline V gene encodes CDR1 MDHEN and CDR2 SYDVKM. The length of the CDR3 is 15 residues. The DNA of the CDR3 is TGTGCCAGCAGTGTGTTTGGGATTGCTAACTATGGCTACACCTTC. Translating gives CASSVFGIANYGYTF.

V gene TRBV7-2 combines with J gene TRBJ2-7, with a possible D match to TRBD2 (7 bases). The CDR3 covers 16 residues. The germline gives CDR1 SGHTA, CDR2 FQGNSA. Trimming removed 5 bases from V and 3 bases from J, with 20 bases in between. This CDR3 reads CASSPKGGGRDYEQYF. In nucleotides, the CDR3 is TGTGCCAGCAGCCCTAAGGGGGGGGGGCGCGACTACGAGCAGTACTTC.

This clonotype was recorded a few times. J is TRBJ2-2 and V is TRBV9; tentatively, D is TRBD2 (6 bases). The CDR3 runs to 15 residues. V was shortened by 0 bases and J by 4 bases, with 10 bases between the two germline ends. Germline values: CDR1 SGDLS, CDR2 YYNGEE. The CDR3 nucleotides read TGTGCCAGCAGCGTAGGGGGAGGACTCACCGGGGAGCTGTTTTTT. Its protein is CASSVGGGLTGELFF.

With respect to this clonotype: A clone one base away is much larger, so this may be a read error. The genes are TRBV5-6 and TRBJ2-5, with 7 positions matching TRBD1. V was pared by 4 bases and J by 4 bases, with 7 bases of the junction left unmatched. The CDR3 covers 14 residues. Germline-derived CDR1 and CDR2 are SGHDT and YYEEEE. The CDR3 nucleotides read TGTGCCAGCAGCCTTCAGGGGGTAGGAGAGACCCAGTACTTC. Encoded protein: CASSLQGVGETQYF.

This clonotype was seen more than once but under ten times. The CDR3 DNA is TGTGCCATAAAACCACAGGGGGAGGAGACCCAGTACTTC. It yields the protein CAIKPQGEETQYF. V is TRBV10-3 and J is TRBJ2-5; 8 nucleotides agree with TRBD1. V lost 9 bases to trimming and J lost 5 bases; unmatched junction nucleotides: 8. The CDR3 consists of 13 residues. CDR1 and CDR2 (germline): ENHRY, SYGVKD.

This clonotype was detected ten times or more. The CDR3 sequence: CASSLKAGVYEQYF. As DNA, the CDR3 is TGTGCCAGCAGCTTAAAAGCAGGCGTCTACGAGCAGTACTTC. V gene TRBV11-2 combines with J gene TRBJ2-7; D remains unclear. Trimming shortened V by 2 bases and J by 3 bases, and 11 bases separated the two germline ends. The CDR3 sequence is 14 residues long. Germline CDR1 is SGHAT and CDR2 is FQNNGV. The variable domain in full, with the rest retrieved from reference TRBV11-2 and TRBJ2-7, is EAGVAQSPRYKIIEKRQSVAFWCNPISGHATLYWYQQILGQGPKLLIQFQNNGVVDDSQLPKDRFSAERLKGVDSTLKIQPAKLEDSAVYLCASSLKAGVYEQYFGPGTRLTVT.

At least ten counts were recorded for this clonotype. The chain combines TRBV7-6 with TRBJ2-7; D gene uncertain. This CDR3 contains 8 residues. The germline CDR1 and CDR2 sequences are SGHVS and FNYEAQ. CDR3 sequence (DNA): TGTGCCAGCAGCTTAGAAGGAGTC. Amino acids: CASSLEGV.

The chain joins TRBV18 to TRBJ2-4; D perhaps matches TRBD1 (5 bases). The germline CDR1 and CDR2 sequences are KGHSH and LQKENI. The CDR3 is 15 amino acids. The V end was cut by 2 bases, the J end by 0 bases, with 8 bases between. The CDR3 loop reads CASSPKGIAKNIQYF. The CDR3 DNA reads TGTGCCAGCTCACCAAAGGGGATAGCCAAAAACATTCAGTACTTC.

The chain links TRBV24-1 to TRBJ2-2; unclear D gene. CDR1 and CDR2 from the germline V gene are KGHDR and SFDVKD. This CDR3 comprises 14 residues. Trimming removed 3 bases from V and 0 bases from J, with 4 bases in between. The chain's CDR3 is CATSDGANTGELFF. CDR3 nucleotides: TGTGCCACCAGTGATGGCGCGAACACCGGGGAGCTGTTTTTT.

This clonotype was observed a handful of times. V gene TRBV7-2 combines with J gene TRBJ1-3; D gene unclear. V was trimmed by 1 base and J by 4 bases, leaving 14 bases between them. Germline V gives CDR1 SGHTA, CDR2 FQGNSA. CDR3 length: 16 amino acids. CDR3 coding DNA: TGTGCCAGCAGCTTAGTTCGGGGTACGTCGGGAAACACCATATATTTT. It yields the protein CASSLVRGTSGNTIYF.

This clonotype was detected only a few times. The chain has TRBV29-1 and TRBJ2-4; D is unresolved. Per germline, CDR1 SQVTM and CDR2 ANQGSEA. V lost 6 bases and J lost 2, with 8 bases in between. The CDR3 has 12 residues. The CDR3 DNA reads as TGCAGCGTGGGGTTGTCCAAAAACATTCAGTACTTC. Protein sequence: CSVGLSKNIQYF.

This clonotype was seen only a few times. The rearrangement uses TRBV19 and TRBJ2-7; D may be TRBD2 (5 bases). This CDR3 spans 14 amino acids. Germline CDR1 is LNHDA and CDR2 is SQIVND (reference sequence). Trimming took off 2 bases at V and 0 bases at J, with 8 bases between the two ends. CDR3 sequence: CASSIKAGSYEQYF. The DNA for the CDR3 is TGTGCCAGTAGTATAAAGGCGGGCTCCTACGAGCAGTACTTC.